The 7 T cell receptor beta chains below were found in one sample sequenced in a study of blood T cell repertoires in COVID-19. Profiled with immunoSEQ multiplex PCR; TCRdb holds only in-frame clones, not every one. The sample shows roughly 75,000 clones, 74% of them seen only once. Sequencing was performed on peripheral blood. Receptors were obtained from a human donor with acute or convalescent COVID-19. The donor label of this sample is uncertain.

The genes are TRBV7-2 and TRBJ2-1; D is unresolved. This CDR3 contains 15 residues. The germline CDR1 and CDR2 sequences are SGHTA and FQGNSA. Trimming pared 0 bases from V and 14 bases from J, leaving 20 bases between. CDR3 DNA: TGTGCCAGCAGCTTAGCGCGCGGTAGCCCGGCCCTGGAGTTCTTC. The encoded protein is CASSLARGSPALEFF.

This clone was counted only a few times. The chain joins TRBV6-5 to TRBJ1-6, with D possibly matching TRBD1 (5 bases). V lost 5 bases and J lost 7, with 12 bases in between. Germline assignment: CDR1 MNHEY and CDR2 SVGAGI. The CDR3 is made up of 14 amino acids. Here the CDR3 reads CASSRTRQNSPLHF. The CDR3 nucleotides are TGTGCCAGCAGTCGTACGAGACAGAATTCACCCCTCCACTTT.

This clone was detected once. The gene calls are TRBV30 and TRBJ1-6; a possible D gene is TRBD1 (6 bases). This CDR3 comprises 14 residues. Trimming pared 4 bases from V and 7 bases from J, leaving 14 bases between. Germline V CDR1 and CDR2: GTSNPN, SVGIG (reference sequence). CDR3 nucleotide sequence: TGTGCCTGGACCCTACTGACAGGCAATTCACCCCTCCACTTT. Its protein product is CAWTLLTGNSPLHF.

This clone has a handful of counts. The rearrangement links TRBV5-5 to TRBJ2-2; TRBD2 matches at 10 bases. V gave up 7 bases and J gave up 5 bases; unmatched junction bases: 5. There are 14 residues in the CDR3. Germline CDR1 is SGHKS and CDR2 is YYEKEE (reference sequence). The CDR3 region has the DNA TGTGCCAGCCAAAGCGGGAGGGCGACCGGGGAGCTGTTTTTT. Protein: CASQSGRATGELFF.

The gene calls are TRBV28 and TRBJ2-5, with TRBD1 matching 8 bases. CDR3 length: 15 residues. The V gene end was trimmed by 4 bases and the J gene end by 1 base; junction bases not matched to a gene: 5. The germline V gene has CDR1 MDHEN and CDR2 SYDVKM. The CDR3 is CASSSDQGAQETQYF. CDR3 coding DNA: TGTGCCAGCAGTTCCGACCAGGGGGCCCAAGAGACCCAGTACTTC.

This clone was detected a few times. The chain has TRBV19 and TRBJ2-5; D is unclear. V lost 1 base and J 5 bases, leaving 8 bases between the germline ends. The germline V gene has CDR1 LNHDA and CDR2 SQIVND (reference sequence). The CDR3 has 13 amino acids. CDR3 DNA sequence: TGTGCCAGTAGTATAGGGCCACAGGAGACCCAGTACTTC. Amino acids: CASSIGPQETQYF.

The table lists this clone with a few counts. The V gene is TRBV28, the J gene TRBJ2-3; TRBD2 agrees at 8 bases. The germline V gene encodes CDR1 MDHEN and CDR2 SYDVKM. The CDR3 extends over 14 amino acids. Losses at the gene ends were 4 bases for V and 0 bases for J; bases not matched to a gene: 0. CDR3 sequence reads: CASSSSGSTDTQYF. The CDR3 region has the DNA TGTGCCAGCAGTTCTAGCGGGAGCACAGATACGCAGTATTTT.